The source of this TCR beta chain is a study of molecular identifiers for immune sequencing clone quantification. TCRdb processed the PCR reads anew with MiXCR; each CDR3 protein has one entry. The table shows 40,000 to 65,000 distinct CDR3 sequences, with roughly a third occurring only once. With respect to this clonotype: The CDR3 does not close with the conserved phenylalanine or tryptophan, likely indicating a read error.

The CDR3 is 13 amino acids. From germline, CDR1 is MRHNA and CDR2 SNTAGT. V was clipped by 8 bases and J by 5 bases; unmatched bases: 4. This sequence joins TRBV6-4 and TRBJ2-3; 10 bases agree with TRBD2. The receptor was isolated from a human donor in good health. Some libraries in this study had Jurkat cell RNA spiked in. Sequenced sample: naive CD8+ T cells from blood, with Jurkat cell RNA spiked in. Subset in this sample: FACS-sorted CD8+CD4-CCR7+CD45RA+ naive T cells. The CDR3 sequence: CASSRLAGDTQYL. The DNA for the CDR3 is TGTGCCAGCTCCCGACTAGCGGGAGATACGCAGTATCTT.